These T cell receptor beta chains were read from a single sample in a study of cytomegalovirus exposure and HLA in healthy donors. The method was immunoSEQ multiplex PCR; TCRdb's version includes in-frame clones alone and lacks a portion of them. The top ten clones hold 8% of a sample with some 44,000 clones, around 90% of them seen once. The sample was PBMCs. Source of these receptors: a woman aged 40 to 55 in good health and CMV-seropositive. The CDR3 runs from the conserved cysteine through the conserved F or W. D genes are given only for firm matches. For some rows the clone size is stated as once, few or many, or as a class when expanded; others skip it.

>NA|18|NA|TRBJ2-6|TRBV18
TGTGCCAGCTCACCAATTGACTTAGACAGCTCTGGGGCCAACGTCCTGACTTTC
CASSPIDLDSSGANVLTF
>TRBD2|16|NA|TRBJ2-2|TRBV15
TGTGCCACCAGCAGGGCCGGGACTAGCGTCACCGGGGAGCTGTTTTTT
CATSRAGTSVTGELFF
>NA|14|NA|TRBJ1-2|TRBV11-2
TGCGCCAGCAGCTTAGACCGCAGAGAGGCTGGCTACACCTTC
CASSLDRREAGYTF
>TRBD1|15|NA|TRBJ1-2|TRBV4-2
TGTGCCAGCAGCCAGAAGGGACAGACGATGAATGGCTACACCTTC
CASSQKGQTMNGYTF
>NA|12|NA|TRBJ1-2|TRBV28
TGTGCCAGCAGTTTGCCCGGGTATGGCTACACCTTC
CASSLPGYGYTF
>NA|13|NA|TRBJ2-5|TRBV11-2
TGTGCCAGCAGCTTAGGTCGGGAGCAGACCCAGTACTTC
CASSLGREQTQYF
>NA|13|NA|TRBJ2-7|TRBV19
TGTGCCAGTAGTGGGCCAGGGGGGTACGAGCAGTACTTC
CASSGPGGYEQYF
>NA|13|NA|TRBJ2-5|TRBV6-1
TGTGCCAGCAGAGTCGACGGAGAAGAGACCCAGTACTTC
CASRVDGEETQYF
>NA|12|NA|TRBJ1-1|TRBV7-9
TGTGCCAGCAGCTTATCCTTATCTGAAGCTTTCTTT
CASSLSLSEAFF
>NA|13|NA|TRBJ1-1|TRBV7-9
TGTGCCAGCAGCTTAGCGCAGGGAACTGAAGCTTTCTTT
CASSLAQGTEAFF
>TRBD1|16|NA|TRBJ1-1|TRBV11-2
TGTGCCAGCAGCTTAGGACAGGGCATCATGAACACTGAAGCTTTCTTT
CASSLGQGIMNTEAFF
>TRBD1|14|few|TRBJ2-7|TRBV10-3
TGTGCCATCAGTTCGGGGACAGGCCTCTACGAGCAGTACTTC
CAISSGTGLYEQYF
>TRBD2|19|NA|TRBJ2-7|TRBV13
TGTGCCAGCAGCTTATTCTTAGCGGGAGGGGAACCTTCCCCCTACGAGCAGTACTTC
CASSLFLAGGEPSPYEQYF
>NA|15|NA|TRBJ2-1|TRBV18
TGTGCCAGCTCACCAGAAGCGGGCCCCTACAATGAGCAGTTCTTC
CASSPEAGPYNEQFF
>NA|16|NA|TRBJ1-6|TRBV7-9
TGTGCCAGCAGCCCCCTAGGCGGGGCCGATAATTCACCCCTCCACTTT
CASSPLGGADNSPLHF
>TRBD2|18|NA|TRBJ2-3|TRBV5-1
TGCGCCAGCAGCTTGGTCGCCAGGCTAGCGGGGGGCACAGATACGCAGTATTTT
CASSLVARLAGGTDTQYF
>NA|14|NA|TRBJ2-3|TRBV9
TGTGCCGGTCGGGGTAGCGGACCCACAGATACGCAGTATTTT
CAGRGSGPTDTQYF
>NA|15|NA|TRBJ2-1|TRBV5-8
TGTGCCAGCAGCTTTCTGGGAGACGATCTCGATGAGCAGTTCTTC
CASSFLGDDLDEQFF
>NA|14|NA|TRBJ1-1|TRBV5-4
TGTGCCAGCAGCTTGCTTGGGGAGATCACTGAAGCTTTCTTT
CASSLLGEITEAFF
>NA|12|NA|TRBJ1-2|TRBV2
TGTGCCAGCAGTGTGTCCTACTACGGCTACACCTTC
CASSVSYYGYTF
>NA|16|NA|TRBJ1-6|TRBV14
TGTGCCAGCAGCCACTTTCGCACAGCTTCTCATTCACCCCTCCACTTT
CASSHFRTASHSPLHF
>TRBD1|15|NA|TRBJ1-6|TRBV7-2
TGTGCCAGCAGCACCCGGGACAGGGAAAATTCACCCCTCCACTTT
CASSTRDRENSPLHF